The clone carrying this T cell receptor beta chain has a count of ten or more. The antigen remains unidentified. The CDR3 loop spans 14 amino acids. Germline V lookup: CDR1 LGHNT, CDR2 FRNRAP. V was clipped by 0 bases and J by 5 bases, with 11 bases between them. Molecular barcoded adaptors covering alpha/delta and beta/gamma chains were used on 400 to 450 ng RNA. TCRdb re-analysed the reads in MiXCR, keeping a single row per CDR3 protein. The sample records more than 70,000 distinct CDR3 sequences, roughly a fifth being singletons. The sample comes from a study of read filtering for tumor transcriptome and immune sequencing. Looking at the study overall: Patients were some 16 male and about 15 female, mean age 65.9 years, range about 45 to 85.

Study-wide points: RNA-seq captured clonotypes less deeply and reliably than IR-seq. This fraction held mixed bone marrow immune cells after CD138-negative sorting. Dropping single-read clonotypes raised IR-seq and RNA-seq shared-clonotype correlation.

The chain employs TRBV12-5 and TRBJ2-7; TRBD2 is a possible D gene (6 bases). The sequence was collected from a donor aged 40 or older with multiple myeloma. The sample taken for sequencing was a population of CD138-negative cells sorted from bone marrow. CDR3 bases: TGTGCTAGTGGTTTGGTGGAGGGGTTGGACGAGCAGTACTTC. This encodes CASGLVEGLDEQYF.